Below are 10 T cell receptor beta chains sequenced from a single sample in a study of blood T cell repertoires in COVID-19. Produced via immunoSEQ multiplex PCR; TCRdb's table is partial and in-frame only. The sample has about 380,000 clones, approximately 90% seen once. The sequenced sample consisted of PBMCs or T cells enriched from blood (not recorded which). The receptor set was obtained from a young woman who had recovered from COVID-19.

V gene TRBV3-1 (or the pseudogene TRBV3-2) combines with J gene TRBJ2-1; 11 positions agree with TRBD2. CDR3 size: 18 residues. J gave up 8 bases and V 2 bases, and 14 bases lay outside the gene matches. The germline V gene has CDR1 LGHDT and CDR2 YNNKEL (reference sequence). The CDR3 DNA is TGTGCCAGCAGCCAACTCCCTTCTAGCGGGGGGCCGAAGTATGAGCAGTTCTTC. It translates to CASSQLPSSGGPKYEQFF.

The V and J genes are TRBV5-4 and TRBJ1-2; TRBD1 agrees at 7 bases. V dropped 5 bases and J dropped 3; count of bases not matched to a gene: 10. The CDR3 contains 15 residues. CDR1 and CDR2 from the germline V gene are SGHNT and YYREEE (reference sequence). DNA of the CDR3: TGTGCCAGCAGGGGGCCGGGACAGTCGGACTATGGCTACACCTTC. Protein: CASRGPGQSDYGYTF.

The CDR3 nucleotides read TGCGCCAGCAGCTTGATTACGACAGAGAATGAGCAGTTCTTC. This encodes CASSLITTENEQFF. V and J are TRBV5-1 and TRBJ2-1; D perhaps matches TRBD1 (5 bases). CDR3 size: 14 residues. Germline V gives CDR1 SGHRS, CDR2 YFSETQ. V lost 1 base to trimming and J lost 7 bases, with 12 bases between them.

This rearrangement joins TRBV7-9 to TRBJ1-2, with 10 nucleotides matching TRBD1. J gave up 4 bases and V 1 base, and 9 bases lay outside the gene matches. The CDR3 is 17 residues long. The germline gives CDR1 SEHNR, CDR2 FQNEAQ (reference sequence). The CDR3 DNA follows: TGTGCCAGCAGCTTAGTAAGCCCGGGACAGGGGATCTATGGCTACACCTTC. Amino acid sequence: CASSLVSPGQGIYGYTF.

This chain links TRBV24-1 with TRBJ2-3; no clear D gene. The CDR3 runs to 17 residues. V was clipped by 3 bases and J by 2 bases, with 17 bases between them. Germline lookup yields CDR1 KGHDR and CDR2 SFDVKD. CDR3 DNA sequence: TGTGCCACCAGTGATATTTGGCCTTTGGAGATCACAGATACGCAGTATTTT. Translation: CATSDIWPLEITDTQYF.

J is TRBJ1-6 and V is TRBV6-5; 11 nucleotides align to TRBD1. V was clipped by 6 bases and J by 10 bases; unmatched bases: 8. Germline V lookup: CDR1 MNHEY, CDR2 SVGAGI. The CDR3 runs 15 residues. In DNA, the CDR3 is TGTGCCAGCAGCGGGGGACAGGGGGAGATATCACCCCTCCACTTT. This translates into CASSGGQGEISPLHF.

This chain uses TRBV6-2 or TRBV6-3 with TRBJ2-4; 8 bases align to TRBD2. The CDR3 extends over 15 amino acids. Looked up from germline, CDR1 is MNHEY and CDR2 is SVGEGT. After removal of 0 bases from V and 8 bases from J, the junction contained 6 bases not matched to a gene. DNA of the CDR3: TGTGCCAGCAGTTACTCTCGGGGGGGGATGGACATTCAGTACTTC. This translates into CASSYSRGGMDIQYF.

The chain recombines TRBV6-5 with TRBJ1-1, with D possibly matching TRBD1 (5 bases). The V gene lost 2 bases and the J gene lost 4 bases, with 14 bases spanning the gap. This CDR3 is 15 amino acids long. Germline V gene lookup returns CDR1 MNHEY and CDR2 SVGAGI. CDR3 residues: CASSYVPDSTTEAFF. DNA of the CDR3: TGTGCCAGCAGTTACGTTCCCGACAGCACCACTGAAGCTTTCTTT.

The rearrangement uses TRBV6-6 and TRBJ2-2; TRBD1 matches at 9 bases. The germline V gene encodes CDR1 MNHNY and CDR2 SVGAGI (reference sequence). Trimming at V came to 8 bases and at J to 3 bases, leaving 4 bases not matched to a gene. There are 14 residues in the CDR3. CDR3 nucleotides: TGTGCCAGCCTGAGGACAGGGGACACCGGGGAGCTGTTTTTT. It yields the protein CASLRTGDTGELFF.

Only a few counts were recorded for this clone. The rearrangement uses TRBV5-1 and TRBJ1-6; no firm D call. This CDR3 spans 14 amino acids. V lost 0 bases to trimming and J lost 10 bases, with 11 bases between them. Germline V gives CDR1 SGHRS, CDR2 YFSETQ. The DNA of the CDR3 is TGCGCCAGCAGCTTGGTTCCTTTAGAATCACCCCTCCACTTT. This encodes CASSLVPLESPLHF.